These T cell receptor beta chains were read from a single sample in a study of shared clonotypes between healthy human individuals. Data came from immunoSEQ multiplex PCR; TCRdb stores just in-frame clones and leaves some out. The repertoire consists of fewer than 800,000 clones, with around 90% occurring once and the leading ten covering 24%. Sample: naive CD8+ T cells sorted from blood. These receptors all stem from a young man in good health. Each CDR3 is given with its conserved first and last residue. A D gene is named only where the DNA matches it firmly. Size values are once, few and many counts, or a class for expanded clones, and some rows have none.

j_call: TRBJ2-1
clone_size: once
v_call: TRBV2
d_call: .
cdr3_aa: CASSDNRNNEQFF
cdr3_nt: TGTGCCAGCAGTGATAACCGAAACAATGAGCAGTTCTTC

j_call: TRBJ2-3
clone_size: .
v_call: TRBV9
d_call: .
cdr3_aa: CASSYRQTDTQYF
cdr3_nt: TGTGCCAGCAGCTATAGACAGACAGATACGCAGTATTTT

j_call: TRBJ1-1
clone_size: .
v_call: TRBV27
d_call: .
cdr3_aa: CASSLSPNTEAFF
cdr3_nt: TGTGCCAGCAGTTTATCTCCGAACACTGAAGCTTTCTTT

j_call: TRBJ2-3
clone_size: .
v_call: TRBV5-1
d_call: TRBD2
cdr3_aa: CASRWGSGRSPDTQYF
cdr3_nt: TGCGCCAGCAGGTGGGGTAGCGGGAGGTCGCCAGATACGCAGTATTTT

j_call: TRBJ2-5
clone_size: .
v_call: TRBV7-6
d_call: TRBD1
cdr3_aa: CASSLGQGAEETQYF
cdr3_nt: TGTGCCAGCAGCCTGGGACAGGGGGCTGAAGAGACCCAGTACTTC

j_call: TRBJ1-2
clone_size: .
v_call: TRBV7-9
d_call: TRBD1
cdr3_aa: CASSHSDRADGYTF
cdr3_nt: TGTGCCAGCAGCCACTCTGACAGGGCTGATGGCTACACCTTC

j_call: TRBJ2-2
clone_size: .
v_call: TRBV27
d_call: TRBD2
cdr3_aa: CASSSQTSGPGYTGELFF
cdr3_nt: TGTGCCAGCAGTTCACAGACTAGCGGGCCTGGTTACACCGGGGAGCTGTTTTTT

j_call: TRBJ2-2
clone_size: .
v_call: TRBV4-1
d_call: .
cdr3_aa: CASSQDMTDANTGELFF
cdr3_nt: TGCGCCAGCAGCCAAGATATGACGGACGCGAACACCGGGGAGCTGTTTTTT

j_call: TRBJ2-7
clone_size: .
v_call: TRBV10-3
d_call: .
cdr3_aa: CAISDRDYEQYF
cdr3_nt: TGTGCCATCAGTGACAGGGACTACGAGCAGTACTTC

j_call: TRBJ2-7
clone_size: once
v_call: TRBV7-8
d_call: TRBD2
cdr3_aa: CASSLGGGGPQVPYEQYF
cdr3_nt: TGTGCCAGCAGCTTAGGCGGGGGGGGGCCTCAGGTACCCTACGAGCAGTACTTC

j_call: TRBJ2-1
clone_size: .
v_call: TRBV6-5
d_call: .
cdr3_aa: CASRPLPGSYNEQFF
cdr3_nt: TGTGCCAGCAGACCACTCCCGGGGAGCTACAATGAGCAGTTCTTC

j_call: TRBJ2-7
clone_size: .
v_call: TRBV7-9
d_call: .
cdr3_aa: CASSLTESSGPNYEQYF
cdr3_nt: TGTGCCAGCAGCTTAACCGAGTCGTCGGGCCCCAACTACGAGCAGTACTTC

j_call: TRBJ2-7
clone_size: .
v_call: TRBV19
d_call: .
cdr3_aa: CASSMLQGFSGEQYF
cdr3_nt: TGTGCCAGTAGTATGCTTCAAGGGTTCTCTGGCGAGCAGTACTTC

j_call: TRBJ2-7
clone_size: .
v_call: TRBV6-1
d_call: .
cdr3_aa: CAIYGYEQYF
cdr3_nt: TGTGCCATTTACGGCTACGAGCAGTACTTC

j_call: TRBJ2-4
clone_size: .
v_call: TRBV28
d_call: .
cdr3_aa: CASRLTGTGNIQYF
cdr3_nt: TGTGCCAGCAGATTGACAGGGACTGGAAACATTCAGTACTTC

j_call: TRBJ1-1
clone_size: .
v_call: TRBV5-1
d_call: TRBD1
cdr3_aa: CASTSGDRGHLNTEAFF
cdr3_nt: TGCGCCAGCACCTCAGGGGACAGGGGACACCTGAACACTGAAGCTTTCTTT

j_call: TRBJ2-1
clone_size: .
v_call: TRBV7-8
d_call: TRBD2
cdr3_aa: CASSYRPVGTSASYNEQFF
cdr3_nt: TGTGCCAGCAGCTACCGCCCGGTAGGGACTAGCGCCTCCTACAATGAGCAGTTCTTC

j_call: TRBJ1-1
clone_size: .
v_call: TRBV7-9
d_call: .
cdr3_aa: CASSLGQGRSTEAFF
cdr3_nt: TGTGCCAGCAGCTTAGGCCAGGGGCGGAGCACTGAAGCTTTCTTT

j_call: TRBJ2-4
clone_size: .
v_call: TRBV11-2
d_call: .
cdr3_aa: CASSPWTGVAKNIQYF
cdr3_nt: TGTGCCAGCAGCCCCTGGACCGGGGTGGCCAAAAACATTCAGTACTTC

j_call: TRBJ2-2
clone_size: .
v_call: TRBV11-2
d_call: TRBD2
cdr3_aa: CASSSHGLAGVGELFF
cdr3_nt: TGTGCCAGCAGCTCTCATGGACTAGCGGGAGTTGGGGAGCTGTTTTTT

j_call: TRBJ2-2
clone_size: .
v_call: TRBV7-9
d_call: .
cdr3_aa: CASSKLSGVPEELFF
cdr3_nt: TGTGCCAGCAGCAAACTGTCAGGGGTCCCGGAGGAGCTGTTTTTT

j_call: TRBJ1-4
clone_size: .
v_call: TRBV27
d_call: .
cdr3_aa: CASSSGRGEKLFF
cdr3_nt: TGTGCCAGCAGTTCGGGGCGAGGGGAAAAACTGTTTTTT

j_call: TRBJ2-7
clone_size: .
v_call: TRBV27
d_call: .
cdr3_aa: CASSHPGETSYEQYF
cdr3_nt: TGTGCCAGCAGTCACCCAGGCGAAACATCCTACGAGCAGTACTTC

j_call: TRBJ1-1
clone_size: .
v_call: TRBV28
d_call: .
cdr3_aa: CASSLVGVRLEAFF
cdr3_nt: TGTGCCAGCAGTTTGGTTGGGGTGAGGCTAGAAGCTTTCTTT

j_call: TRBJ1-4
clone_size: .
v_call: TRBV7-8
d_call: TRBD1
cdr3_aa: CASSLQGDNEKLFF
cdr3_nt: TGTGCCAGCAGCTTACAGGGGGATAATGAAAAACTGTTTTTT

j_call: TRBJ1-2
clone_size: .
v_call: TRBV28
d_call: .
cdr3_aa: CASGLEQGVYGYTF
cdr3_nt: TGTGCCAGCGGACTGGAACAGGGCGTCTATGGCTACACCTTC

j_call: TRBJ2-7
clone_size: .
v_call: TRBV2
d_call: TRBD1
cdr3_aa: CASSARRQGWSESYEQYF
cdr3_nt: TGTGCCAGCAGTGCCCGCAGACAGGGTTGGAGTGAGTCATACGAGCAGTACTTC

j_call: TRBJ2-1
clone_size: .
v_call: TRBV5-5
d_call: TRBD2
cdr3_aa: CASSAPGTSGIDEQFF
cdr3_nt: TGTGCCAGCAGCGCCCCCGGGACTAGCGGGATTGATGAGCAGTTCTTC

j_call: TRBJ2-2
clone_size: .
v_call: TRBV7-9
d_call: TRBD1
cdr3_aa: CASSSPGGQVDTGELFF
cdr3_nt: TGTGCCAGCAGCTCCCCGGGTGGACAGGTCGACACCGGGGAGCTGTTTTTT

j_call: TRBJ2-3
clone_size: .
v_call: TRBV4-1
d_call: TRBD2
cdr3_aa: CASSPLAGGSIPTDTQYF
cdr3_nt: TGCGCCAGCAGCCCTTTAGCGGGAGGTAGTATCCCCACAGATACGCAGTATTTT

j_call: TRBJ1-5
clone_size: few
v_call: TRBV21-1
d_call: .
cdr3_aa: CASSFTPGNQPQHF
cdr3_nt: TGTGCCAGCTCCTTTACACCGGGCAATCAGCCCCAGCATTTT

j_call: TRBJ2-3
clone_size: .
v_call: TRBV27
d_call: .
cdr3_aa: CASANLGGTDTQYF
cdr3_nt: TGTGCCAGCGCCAATCTTGGGGGCACAGATACGCAGTATTTT

j_call: TRBJ1-3
clone_size: .
v_call: TRBV9
d_call: .
cdr3_aa: CASRGSGNTIYF
cdr3_nt: TGTGCCAGCAGAGGCTCTGGAAACACCATATATTTT